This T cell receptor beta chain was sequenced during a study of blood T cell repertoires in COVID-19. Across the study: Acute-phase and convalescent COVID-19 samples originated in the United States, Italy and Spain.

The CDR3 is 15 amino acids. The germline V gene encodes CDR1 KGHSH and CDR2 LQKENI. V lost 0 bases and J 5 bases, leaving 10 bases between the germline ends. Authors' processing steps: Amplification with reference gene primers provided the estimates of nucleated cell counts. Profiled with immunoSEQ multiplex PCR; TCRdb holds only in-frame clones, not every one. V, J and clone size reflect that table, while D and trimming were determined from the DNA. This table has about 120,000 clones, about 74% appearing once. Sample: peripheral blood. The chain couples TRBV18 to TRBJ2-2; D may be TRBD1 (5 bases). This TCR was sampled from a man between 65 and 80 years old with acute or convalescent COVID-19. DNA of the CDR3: TGTGCCAGCTCACCACCAGGGGTGAATACCGGGGAGCTGTTTTTT. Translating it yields CASSPPGVNTGELFF.